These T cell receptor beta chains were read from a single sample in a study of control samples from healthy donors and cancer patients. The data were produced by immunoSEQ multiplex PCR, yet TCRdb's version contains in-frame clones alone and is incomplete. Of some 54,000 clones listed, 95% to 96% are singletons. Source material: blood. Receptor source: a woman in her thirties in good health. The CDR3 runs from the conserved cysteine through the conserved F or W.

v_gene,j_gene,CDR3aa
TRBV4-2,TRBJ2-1,CASSREGEPYNEQFF
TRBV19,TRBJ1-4,CASSSGTGNEKLFF
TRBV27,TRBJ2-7,CASRSGSTYEQYF
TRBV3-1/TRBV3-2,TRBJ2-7,CASSRTGTSYEQYF
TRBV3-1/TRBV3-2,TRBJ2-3,CASSPSGLSDTQYF
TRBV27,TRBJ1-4,CASSPAGANEKLFF
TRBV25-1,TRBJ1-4,CASRIRTGTTEKLFF
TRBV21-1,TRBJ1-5,CARTLPLTGGLHYSNQPQHF
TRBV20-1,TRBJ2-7,CSASPGQTYEQYF
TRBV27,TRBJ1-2,CASRPGPLYGYTF
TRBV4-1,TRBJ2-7,CASSHQGSYEQYF
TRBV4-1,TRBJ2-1,CASSQGWGSRGGRDEQFF
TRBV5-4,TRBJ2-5,CASSSGEETQYF
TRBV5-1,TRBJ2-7,CASSLATSNFLYEQYF
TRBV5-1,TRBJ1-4,CASSLASGGLGEKLFF